Below, 14 T cell receptor beta chains from the same sample are listed, as sequenced in a study of blood T cells in healthy people across ages. A second 7 to 11 cycle PCR used barcoded and J-beta primers. One entry per CDR3 protein, called by TCRdb with MiXCR from the 5' RACE reads. The table lists around 1.5 million distinct CDR3 sequences, roughly 30% of them singletons. Sequenced sample: blood. The origin of the receptors is a woman in her thirties in good health.

The V gene is TRBV20-1, the J gene TRBJ2-5; the D call may be TRBD1 or TRBD2 (5 bases each). Germline CDR1 DFQATT, CDR2 SNEGSKA (reference sequence). Between the trimmed V and J ends, which lost 5 bases and 4 bases, there was a span of 11 bases. The CDR3 consists of 12 residues. The CDR3, as DNA: TGCAGTGCTTGGGACGTTGTAGAGACCCAGTACTTC. Translation: CSAWDVVETQYF.

This clonotype came up a few times. The chain links TRBV5-1 to TRBJ2-1; 9 bases map to TRBD2. The CDR3 extends over 14 amino acids. With 7 bases clipped from V and 5 bases from J, the junction kept 7 bases outside the gene matches. The V gene's germline CDR1 is SGHRS and CDR2 YFSETQ. The CDR3 coding sequence is TGCGCCAGCTGGGCGGGGGGGCTTAACAATGAGCAGTTCTTC. This gives the protein CASWAGGLNNEQFF.

This clonotype has at least ten counts. The chain joins TRBV27 to TRBJ2-7, with D tentatively TRBD1 or TRBD2 (5 bases each). The CDR3 extends over 13 amino acids. Germline V CDR1 and CDR2: MNHEY, SMNVEV (reference sequence). Deletions cut 4 bases from V and 3 bases from J, with 10 bases between. The CDR3 DNA sequence: TGTGCCAGCAGTTCGGCAGGGAGCTACGAGCAGTACTTC. This encodes CASSSAGSYEQYF.

The chain carries TRBV5-6 and TRBJ2-3, with 7 bases that match TRBD2. CDR1 is SGHDT and CDR2 is YYEEEE in the germline V gene. The CDR3 contains 16 residues. The trim removed 3 bases at V and 5 bases at J, leaving 12 bases unmatched. CDR3 in amino acids: CASSWARAGLVDTQYF. The CDR3 coding sequence is TGTGCCAGCAGCTGGGCTCGAGCGGGATTGGTAGATACGCAGTATTTT. Full variable domain (remainder filled in from reference TRBV5-6 and TRBJ2-3): DAGVTQSPTHLIKTRGQQVTLRCSPKSGHDTVSWYQQALGQGPQFIFQYYEEEERQRGNFPDRFSGHQFPNYSSELNVNALLLGDSALYLCASSWARAGLVDTQYFGPGTRLTVL.

This rearrangement joins TRBV6-6 to TRBJ1-1, with D unclear. Germline CDR1 MNHNY, CDR2 SVGAGI (reference sequence). V lost 5 bases to trimming and J lost 8 bases, with 18 bases between them. The length of the CDR3 is 14 residues. CDR3 sequence: CASSALPRASEAFF. The CDR3 DNA reads TGTGCCAGCAGTGCCCTCCCAAGGGCTAGCGAAGCTTTCTTT.

The sample holds a few counts of this clonotype. The chain is built from TRBV7-9 and TRBJ2-1, with 14 positions matching TRBD2. The CDR3 consists of 16 residues. V was pared by 4 bases and J by 8 bases, with 7 bases of the junction left unmatched. Germline CDR1 is SEHNR and CDR2 is FQNEAQ (reference sequence). The CDR3 spells CASSSSGTSGSHEQFF. Here the CDR3 DNA reads TGTGCCAGCAGCTCGTCGGGGACTAGCGGGAGTCATGAGCAGTTCTTC.

This chain joins TRBV4-2 and TRBJ2-5; TRBD2 is a possible D gene (7 bases). The V end lost 3 bases, the J end lost 2 bases, and 16 bases lay between the germline ends. Germline assignment: CDR1 LGHNA and CDR2 YNFKEQ. The CDR3 covers 16 residues. CDR3 bases: TGTGCCAGCAGCCAGAGAAGAGGGGGACTACAAGAGACCCAGTACTTC. The encoded protein is CASSQRRGGLQETQYF.

This clonotype was counted between two and nine times. The V call is TRBV20-1, the J call TRBJ2-5; TRBD1 matches at 9 bases. This CDR3 comprises 13 residues. CDR1 and CDR2 from the germline V gene are DFQATT and SNEGSKA (reference sequence). Trimming cost V 8 bases and J 5 bases; bases outside gene matches: 9. The CDR3 coding sequence is TGCAGTCCGGGACAGGGAGGTTGGGAGACCCAGTACTTC. Translation gives CSPGQGGWETQYF.

The rearrangement uses TRBV4-1 and TRBJ2-2; unclear D gene. The V gene lost 2 bases and the J gene lost 7 bases, with 14 bases spanning the gap. The CDR3 length is 15 residues. Germline V gene data show CDR1 as MGHRA and CDR2 as YSYEKL. The CDR3 DNA reads TGCGCCAGCAGCCAACCTCGAGACGGTAGCGGGGAGCTGTTTTTT. It is translated as CASSQPRDGSGELFF.

The chain is built from TRBV4-1 and TRBJ2-1; 7 positions agree with TRBD2. The CDR3 covers 16 residues. Trimming cost V 0 bases and J 4 bases; bases outside gene matches: 6. From germline, CDR1 is MGHRA and CDR2 YSYEKL. The CDR3, as DNA: TGCGCCAGCAGCCAAGATGAAGGACTAGAGTACAATGAGCAGTTCTTC. This sequence encodes CASSQDEGLEYNEQFF.

This clonotype turned up a few times. The gene calls are TRBV4-2 and TRBJ1-1, with D uncertain. The CDR3 is 16 residues long. Germline CDR1 and CDR2: LGHNA and YNFKEQ. The V end lost 0 bases, the J end lost 1 base, and 12 bases lay between the germline ends. The CDR3 nucleotides are TGTGCCAGCAGCCAAGATGCAACGGGAAGGAACACTGAAGCTTTCTTT. Translation gives CASSQDATGRNTEAFF.

This clonotype appeared once. The junction differs from germline at one of its ends, possibly a read error. The chain carries TRBV20-1 and TRBJ2-3, with D perhaps being TRBD1 or TRBD2 (6 bases each). The CDR3 runs to 15 residues. The germline gives CDR1 DFQATT, CDR2 SNEGSKA (reference sequence). CDR3 region: CGARDPRGAGDTQYF. The CDR3 bases are TGCGGTGCTAGAGACCCAAGGGGGGCGGGAGATACGCAGTATTTT.

V and J are TRBV7-2 and TRBJ2-3; either TRBD1 or TRBD2 may fit D (5 bases each). The V gene lost 3 bases and the J gene lost 7 bases, with 14 bases spanning the gap. Germline V lookup: CDR1 SGHTA, CDR2 FQGNSA. This CDR3 has 14 residues. CDR3 sequence (DNA): TGTGCCAGCAGCTTCGGGGCCCGCACGTATACGCAGTATTTT. Its protein product is CASSFGARTYTQYF. The full variable domain, completed using reference TRBV7-2 and TRBJ2-3, is GAGVSQSPSNKVTEKGKDVELRCDPISGHTALYWYRQSLGQGLEFLIYFQGNSAPDKSGLPSDRFSAERTGGSVSTLTIQRTQQEDSAVYLCASSFGARTYTQYFGPGTRLTVL.

The genes are TRBV3-1 and TRBJ2-6; D is unclear. Germline CDR1 and CDR2: LGHDT and YNNKEL (reference sequence). The V end lost 1 base, the J end lost 4 bases, and 17 bases lay between the germline ends. This CDR3 has 18 amino acids. The CDR3: CASSQGLGRAEGANVLTF. In DNA form, the CDR3 reads TGTGCCAGCAGCCAAGGGCTGGGTAGGGCGGAGGGGGCCAACGTCCTGACTTTC.